A single sample is the source of the 8 T cell receptor beta chains below, sequenced in a study of cytomegalovirus exposure and HLA in healthy donors. Primers included in the PCR were 60 Vbeta and 13 Jbeta primers. TCRdb keeps only in-frame clones here, not all; method: immunoSEQ multiplex PCR. The sample shows 100,000 to 150,000 clones, more than 60% of them seen only once. The specimen sequenced was PBMCs. The receptor set was obtained from a man aged 25 to 45 in good health and CMV-seronegative.

The CDR3 here is CASRPAGPLGNQPQHF. The CDR3 bases are TGTGCCAGCAGGCCGGCAGGGCCGCTAGGCAATCAGCCCCAGCATTTT. The rearrangement uses TRBV27 and TRBJ1-5; D is perhaps TRBD1 (5 bases). Trimming left V 6 bases short and J 2 bases short, with 17 bases between. Germline V gene lookup returns CDR1 MNHEY and CDR2 SMNVEV (reference sequence). The CDR3 totals 16 residues.

The table lists this clone with a count of one. The CDR3 is CASSASSADTQYF. CDR3 in DNA: TGTGCCAGCAGTGCCTCTAGCGCAGATACGCAGTATTTT. The chain uses TRBV25-1 and TRBJ2-3; D possibly corresponds to TRBD2 (6 bases). The CDR3 is made up of 13 amino acids. Germline CDR1 is MGHDK and CDR2 is SYGVNS. Between the trimmed V and J ends, which lost 4 bases and 4 bases, there was a span of 9 bases. The whole variable domain, filled in from reference TRBV25-1 and TRBJ2-3, reads EADIYQTPRYLVIGTGKKITLECSQTMGHDKMYWYQQDPGMELHLIHYSYGVNSTEKGDLSSESTVSRIRTEHFPLTLESARPSHTSQYLCASSASSADTQYFGPGTRLTVL.

The chain carries TRBV2 and TRBJ1-1, with a tentative D call TRBD1 (6 bases). This CDR3 has 18 amino acids. Germline V gene sequence: CDR1 SNHLY, CDR2 FYNNEI. With 0 bases removed from V and 4 bases from J, the gap between germline ends came to 21 bases. DNA of the CDR3: TGTGCCAGCAGTGAAGCGCTTCCACAGGGAGGGTGGGGCACTGAAGCTTTCTTT. Its translation: CASSEALPQGGWGTEAFF.

The chain combines TRBV27 with TRBJ1-1; D is perhaps TRBD1 (5 bases). V was cut by 6 bases and J by 2 bases, with 10 bases left in between. This CDR3 is 13 amino acids long. Germline lookup yields CDR1 MNHEY and CDR2 SMNVEV (reference sequence). The CDR3 region is CASRRRENTEAFF. The CDR3, as DNA: TGTGCCAGCAGACGCAGGGAAAACACTGAAGCTTTCTTT.

In this sample, this clone turned up once. The gene calls are TRBV28 and TRBJ2-6; TRBD1 matches at 7 bases. The CDR3 extends over 18 amino acids. Germline V gene sequence: CDR1 MDHEN, CDR2 SYDVKM. Trimming took 4 bases from V and 0 from J; bases not matched to a gene: 9. The CDR3 loop reads CASSSPQGPISGANVLTF. As DNA, the CDR3 is TGTGCCAGCAGTTCCCCACAGGGGCCCATCTCTGGGGCCAACGTCCTGACTTTC. Complete variable domain (other parts from reference TRBV28 and TRBJ2-6): DVKVTQSSRYLVKRTGEKVFLECVQDMDHENMFWYRQDPGLGLRLIYFSYDVKMKEKGDIPEGYSVSREKKERFSLILESASTNQTSMYLCASSSPQGPISGANVLTFGAGSRLTVL.

This chain uses TRBV15 with TRBJ2-5; D is possibly TRBD1 (5 bases). The CDR3 consists of 13 residues. Deletions cut 0 bases from V and 8 bases from J, with 10 bases between. Germline loops: CDR1 LNHNV, CDR2 YYDKDF (reference sequence). CDR3 region: CATSRDRQGTQYF. CDR3 nucleotides: TGTGCCACCAGCAGAGATCGGCAGGGTACCCAGTACTTC.

This clone was seen just once. This chain links TRBV6-1 with TRBJ1-5, with 7 positions matching TRBD1. The CDR3 sequence is 16 residues long. CDR1 and CDR2 from the germline V gene are MNHNS and SASEGT. The V gene end was trimmed by 4 bases and the J gene end by 1 base; junction bases not matched to a gene: 7. The CDR3 bases are TGTGCCAGCAGTGCTGACAGGGCAGGGAGCAATCAGCCCCAGCATTTT. As protein: CASSADRAGSNQPQHF.

The chain carries TRBV9 and TRBJ2-1, with a possible D match to TRBD2 (5 bases). This CDR3 is 15 amino acids long. Germline CDR1 and CDR2: SGDLS and YYNGEE. Trimming took 3 bases from V and 0 from J, leaving 10 bases between them. CDR3 protein: CASSASGSSYNEQFF. The CDR3 DNA sequence: TGTGCCAGCAGCGCTTCGGGGAGCTCCTACAATGAGCAGTTCTTC.